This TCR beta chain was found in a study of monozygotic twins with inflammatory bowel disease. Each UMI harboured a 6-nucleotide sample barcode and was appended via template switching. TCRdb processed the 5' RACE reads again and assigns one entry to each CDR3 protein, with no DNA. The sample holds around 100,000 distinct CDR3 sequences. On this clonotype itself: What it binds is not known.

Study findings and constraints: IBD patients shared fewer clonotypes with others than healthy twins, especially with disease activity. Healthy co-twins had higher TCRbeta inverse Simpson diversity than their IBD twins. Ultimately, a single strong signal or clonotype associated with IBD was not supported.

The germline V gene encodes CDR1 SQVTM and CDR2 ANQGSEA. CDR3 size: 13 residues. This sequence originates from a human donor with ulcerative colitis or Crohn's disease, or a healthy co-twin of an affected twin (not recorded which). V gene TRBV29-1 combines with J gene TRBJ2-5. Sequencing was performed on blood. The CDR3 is CSVELGSEETQYF.